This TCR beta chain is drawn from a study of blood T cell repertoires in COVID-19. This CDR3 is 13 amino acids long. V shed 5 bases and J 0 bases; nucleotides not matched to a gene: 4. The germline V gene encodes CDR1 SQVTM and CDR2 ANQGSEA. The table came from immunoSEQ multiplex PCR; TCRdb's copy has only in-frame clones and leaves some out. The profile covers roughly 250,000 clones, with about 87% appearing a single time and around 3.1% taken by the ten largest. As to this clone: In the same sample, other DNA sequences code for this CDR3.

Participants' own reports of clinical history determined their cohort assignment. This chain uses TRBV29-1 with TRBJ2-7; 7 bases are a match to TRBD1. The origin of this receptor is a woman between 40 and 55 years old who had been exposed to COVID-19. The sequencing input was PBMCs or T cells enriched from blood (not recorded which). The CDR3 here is CSVRTGSSYEQYF. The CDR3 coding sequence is TGCAGCGTTCGGACAGGAAGCTCCTACGAGCAGTACTTC.